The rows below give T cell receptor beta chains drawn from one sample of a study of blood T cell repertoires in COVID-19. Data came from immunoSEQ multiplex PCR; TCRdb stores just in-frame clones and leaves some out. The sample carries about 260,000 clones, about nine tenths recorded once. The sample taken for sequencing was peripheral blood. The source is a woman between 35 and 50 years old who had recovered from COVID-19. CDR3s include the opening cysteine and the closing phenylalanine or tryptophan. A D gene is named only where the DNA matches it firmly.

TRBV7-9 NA CASSLPGYEQYF
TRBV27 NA CASSLTNRVRETQYF
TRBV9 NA CASSVGSMNTEAFF
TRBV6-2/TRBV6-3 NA CASSYLPGHRNGQFF
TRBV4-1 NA CASSQVLGVDNEQFF
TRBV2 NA CASSDGGGETQYF
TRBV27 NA CASRGRLLAKNIQYF
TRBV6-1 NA CASSERLGQGGYGYTF
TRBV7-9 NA CASSLRQNTEAFF
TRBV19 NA CASSLRGSYNEQFF
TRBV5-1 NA CASSLDPGSYNEQFF
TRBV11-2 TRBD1 CASSGTGGDPYNSPLHF
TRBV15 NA CATSRYPGSTDTQYF
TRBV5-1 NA CASSLLPSGNTIYF
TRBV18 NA CASSPEAPTNSGEQYF
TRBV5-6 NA CASSLGTASYGYTF
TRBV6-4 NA CASSSQGGAEQYF
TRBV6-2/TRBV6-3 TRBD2 CASSYPKSSGGPPKQFF
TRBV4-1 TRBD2 CASSPGLAGSPDTQYF
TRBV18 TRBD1 CASSPRDRAIGYTF
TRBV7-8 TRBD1 CASTSTPGQSSYEQYF
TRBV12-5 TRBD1 CASGSGQGPYNEQFF